These 23 T cell receptor beta chains came from one sample sequenced in a study of blood T cell repertoires in COVID-19. The protocol was immunoSEQ multiplex PCR, while the TCRdb copy is restricted to in-frame clones and leaves out a portion. The table has roughly 240,000 clones, approximately 85% seen once. The specimen sequenced was PBMCs or T cells enriched from blood (not recorded which). All receptors come from a woman between 45 and 65 years old who had recovered from COVID-19.

This clone came up a few times. The chain combines TRBV9 with TRBJ1-2; perhaps TRBD1 as D (6 bases). The CDR3 has 15 residues. V lost 0 bases and J lost 2, with 11 bases in between. The germline V gene has CDR1 SGDLS and CDR2 YYNGEE. The CDR3 sequence: CASSVGAGDNYGYTF. In DNA, the CDR3 is TGTGCCAGCAGCGTAGGGGCAGGGGACAACTATGGCTACACCTTC.

The V and J genes are TRBV20-1 and TRBJ1-2; D gene ambiguous. Looked up from germline, CDR1 is DFQATT and CDR2 is SNEGSKA (reference sequence). The CDR3 loop spans 15 amino acids. The V end was cut by 3 bases, the J end by 2 bases, with 16 bases between. CDR3: CSASLSGRKNYGYTF. The CDR3, as DNA: TGCAGTGCTAGTCTTTCGGGGAGGAAAAACTATGGCTACACCTTC.

The gene calls are TRBV28 and TRBJ1-3, with D maybe TRBD1 (6 bases). The CDR3 spans 17 residues. Germline assignment: CDR1 MDHEN and CDR2 SYDVKM. V was cut by 6 bases and J by 1 base, with 19 bases left in between. The CDR3 loop is CASRNSMGGRSGNTIYF. CDR3 DNA: TGTGCCAGCAGAAACTCCATGGGGGGGCGGTCTGGAAACACCATATATTTT.

About this clone: This sample includes further DNA sequences coding for the same CDR3. This sequence joins TRBV11-2 and TRBJ2-7; 7 nucleotides agree with TRBD1. Trimming removed 3 bases from V and 4 bases from J; junction bases left unmatched: 3. Germline V gene lookup returns CDR1 SGHAT and CDR2 FQNNGV. This CDR3 is 13 amino acids long. The DNA for the CDR3 is TGTGCCAGCAGCTTTGGGACAGCATACGAGCAGTACTTC. Encoded protein: CASSFGTAYEQYF.

V gene TRBV29-1 combines with J gene TRBJ1-1, with no clear D. This CDR3 has 11 amino acids. Germline assignment: CDR1 SQVTM and CDR2 ANQGSEA. V dropped 0 bases and J dropped 10 bases, with 9 bases sitting between them. The CDR3 region is CSVEDSRRAFF. The CDR3 DNA reads as TGCAGCGTTGAAGACAGTCGGAGAGCTTTCTTT.

The chain has TRBV4-3 and TRBJ2-7, with 7 nucleotides matching TRBD1. Looked up from germline, CDR1 is LGHNA and CDR2 is YSLEER. With 3 bases clipped from V and 10 bases from J, the junction kept 3 bases outside the gene matches. This CDR3 region has 11 residues. The CDR3 nucleotides are TGCGCCAGCAGCCACAGGGGGTCCCAGTACTTC. This sequence encodes CASSHRGSQYF.

This chain connects TRBV2 to TRBJ2-3; TRBD2 matches 7 bases. The CDR3 is 15 residues long. With V trimmed by 4 bases and J by 1 base, 5 bases remained unmatched. Germline CDR1 is SNHLY and CDR2 is FYNNEI. CDR3 residues: CASSARTSGTDTQYF. CDR3 bases: TGTGCCAGCAGTGCTAGAACTAGCGGCACAGATACGCAGTATTTT.

The chain links TRBV30 to TRBJ1-2; possibly TRBD1 for D (5 bases). CDR3 size: 13 residues. Germline V gene lookup returns CDR1 GTSNPN and CDR2 SVGIG (reference sequence). V lost 2 bases and J 7 bases, leaving 14 bases between the germline ends. The CDR3 reads CAWSPTEGSGYTF. Here the CDR3 DNA reads TGTGCCTGGAGTCCCACGGAGGGGTCTGGCTACACCTTC.

Of note for this clone: The sample holds other DNA sequences that translate to the same CDR3. The V call is TRBV19, the J call TRBJ2-7, with 9 bases matching TRBD2. Germline V lookup: CDR1 LNHDA, CDR2 SQIVND (reference sequence). The CDR3 covers 14 residues. Trimming at V came to 4 bases and at J to 5 bases, leaving 6 bases not matched to a gene. CDR3 coding DNA: TGTGCCAGTAGTAAGACTAGCGGAAGTCACGAGCAGTACTTC. It is translated as CASSKTSGSHEQYF.

As for this clone: In this CDR3 the conserved last residue, phenylalanine or tryptophan, is missing, so a read error is likely. Because the CDR3's place on the DNA is in doubt, the DNA is left out and the CDR3 is given as listed by TCRdb. V gene TRBV14 combines with J gene TRBJ2-7; no DNA check was done on the table's D call, TRBD1. The CDR3 length equals 11 residues, ends included. In germline, CDR1 is SGHDN, CDR2 FVKESK. The CDR3 is CASTQSGRTPR.

The rearrangement joins TRBV13 to TRBJ2-3, with D tentatively TRBD1 (6 bases). Germline V gives CDR1 PRHDT, CDR2 FYEKMQ (reference sequence). The V and J ends lost 0 bases and 5 bases respectively, with 9 bases between them. The CDR3 has 14 amino acids. CDR3 in DNA: TGTGCCAGCAGCTTAGGTTTGACAGGAGATACGCAGTATTTT. It is translated as CASSLGLTGDTQYF.

V and J are TRBV5-8 and TRBJ1-5, with no clear D. There are 14 residues in the CDR3. Looked up from germline, CDR1 is SGHTS and CDR2 is YDEGEE. The V end was cut by 1 base, the J end by 7 bases, with 12 bases between. For the CDR3, the DNA is TGTGCCAGCAGCTTGAAGGCGGGCGGACAGCCCCAGCATTTT. The encoded protein is CASSLKAGGQPQHF.

V usage is TRBV7-2 and J usage is TRBJ2-7; 7 nucleotides align to TRBD1. The CDR3 consists of 14 residues. Trimming removed 4 bases from V and 5 bases from J; junction bases left unmatched: 8. From germline, CDR1 is SGHTA and CDR2 FQGNSA. DNA of the CDR3: TGTGCCAGCAGCTCCCACAGGGGTTCCCACGAGCAGTACTTC. It translates to CASSSHRGSHEQYF.

This clone was observed a single time. The V call is TRBV28, the J call TRBJ1-1; D not certain. This CDR3 contains 11 residues. The germline V and J ends were trimmed by 8 bases and 7 bases, with 11 bases remaining between them. The V gene's germline CDR1 is MDHEN and CDR2 SYDVKM. The CDR3 is CASGTAIEAFF. The CDR3 bases are TGTGCCAGCGGAACAGCCATTGAAGCTTTCTTT.

The chain couples TRBV13 to TRBJ2-7; the D gene is possibly TRBD2 (5 bases). V lost 2 bases and J lost 1, with 12 bases in between. This CDR3 is built from 15 residues. CDR1 and CDR2 (germline): PRHDT, FYEKMQ (reference sequence). CDR3 protein: CASSLMEDGSYEQYF. The CDR3 DNA is TGTGCCAGCAGCTTAATGGAGGATGGGTCCTACGAGCAGTACTTC.

The V and J genes are TRBV7-2 and TRBJ1-6; 10 bases match TRBD1. This CDR3 has 15 amino acids. The J segment lost 9 bases and the V segment lost 4 bases, leaving 6 bases of the junction unmatched. Germline CDR1 SGHTA, CDR2 FQGNSA. CDR3 bases: TGTGCCAGCAGCTCCGGGACAGGGGTATTTTCACCCCTCCACTTT. Its translation is CASSSGTGVFSPLHF. The full variable domain, completed using reference TRBV7-2 and TRBJ1-6, is GAGVSQSPSNKVTEKGKDVELRCDPISGHTALYWYRQSLGQGLEFLIYFQGNSAPDKSGLPSDRFSAERTGGSVSTLTIQRTQQEDSAVYLCASSSGTGVFSPLHFGNGTRLTVT.

V usage is TRBV5-1 and J usage is TRBJ2-5; 10 bases match TRBD1. This CDR3 is built from 15 residues. The J segment lost 4 bases and the V segment lost 2 bases, leaving 5 bases of the junction unmatched. Germline V CDR1 and CDR2: SGHRS, YFSETQ. As DNA, the CDR3 is TGCGCCAGCAGCTTAGGGACAGGGGAAGGAGAGACCCAGTACTTC. Protein: CASSLGTGEGETQYF.

CDR3 DNA: TGTGCCAGCAGCACCTTCACAGGGTTGGGTCAGCCCCAGCATTTT. Its translation is CASSTFTGLGQPQHF. The chain carries TRBV7-2 and TRBJ1-5; D possibly corresponds to TRBD1 (6 bases). The V and J ends lost 5 bases and 6 bases respectively, with 17 bases between them. Germline lookup yields CDR1 SGHTA and CDR2 FQGNSA. This CDR3 is built from 15 residues. The full variable domain, rest sourced from reference TRBV7-2 and TRBJ1-5, is GAGVSQSPSNKVTEKGKDVELRCDPISGHTALYWYRQSLGQGLEFLIYFQGNSAPDKSGLPSDRFSAERTGGSVSTLTIQRTQQEDSAVYLCASSTFTGLGQPQHFGDGTRLSIL.

The chain couples TRBV10-3 to TRBJ2-3, with a weak D call TRBD2 (6 bases). Trimming removed 3 bases at V and 6 bases at J, with 22 bases between. The CDR3 extends over 17 amino acids. Germline-derived CDR1 and CDR2 are ENHRY and SYGVKD. DNA of the CDR3: TGTGCCATCAGTGATCCCTTAGCGAGCGCGGGAACCGATACGCAGTATTTT. It is translated as CAISDPLASAGTDTQYF.

This clone came up a few times. V is TRBV27 and J is TRBJ2-3; 8 bases match TRBD2. Per the germline V gene, CDR1 is MNHEY and CDR2 is SMNVEV (reference sequence). The CDR3 is 16 amino acids. V was clipped by 8 bases and J by 2 bases; unmatched bases: 12. CDR3 sequence reads: CASGSILADYTDTQYF. CDR3 DNA: TGTGCCAGCGGATCTATACTAGCGGATTACACAGATACGCAGTATTTT.

This chain connects TRBV7-9 to TRBJ2-1, with D possibly matching TRBD1 (5 bases). The V gene lost 4 bases and the J gene lost 4 bases, with 14 bases spanning the gap. The CDR3 is 15 residues long. The germline V gene encodes CDR1 SEHNR and CDR2 FQNEAQ (reference sequence). The CDR3 nucleotides read TGTGCCAGCAGCTCAGACAGCTCTTTTTACAATGAGCAGTTCTTC. It specifies CASSSDSSFYNEQFF. The full variable domain, with the rest looked up from reference TRBV7-9 and TRBJ2-1, is DTGVSQNPRHKITKRGQNVTFRCDPISEHNRLYWYRQTLGQGPEFLTYFQNEAQLEKSRLLSDRFSAERPKGSFSTLEIQRTEQGDSAMYLCASSSDSSFYNEQFFGPGTRLTVL.

This clone was seen more than once but under ten times. The rearrangement links TRBV12-3 or TRBV12-4 to TRBJ1-5; tentatively, D is TRBD1 (6 bases). With 2 bases removed from V and 9 bases from J, the gap between germline ends came to 11 bases. CDR3 length: 13 residues. CDR3 in amino acids: CASSLNRARPQHF. In nucleotides, the CDR3 is TGTGCCAGCAGTTTAAACAGGGCCCGGCCCCAGCATTTT.

This clone came up a few times. The chain couples TRBV7-8 to TRBJ1-1, with 8 bases fitting TRBD1. Germline assignment: CDR1 SGHVS and CDR2 FQNEAQ. V was clipped by 5 bases and J by 8 bases; unmatched bases: 13. The CDR3 contains 15 residues. The CDR3 nucleotides read TGTGCCAGCAGCGCGGCAGGGGGCGCGTCCCCCGAAGCTTTCTTT. Its translation is CASSAAGGASPEAFF.